This TCR beta chain was obtained from a study of control samples from healthy donors and cancer patients. Measured with immunoSEQ multiplex PCR; TCRdb has only the in-frame clones, and not every one. The sample holds about 110,000 clones; approximately 84% are singletons and the top ten take 6.5%. Trimming removed 3 bases from V and 8 bases from J, with 13 bases in between. CDR1 is MGHDK and CDR2 is SYGVNS in the germline V gene. CDR3 length equals 14 residues. The sample was blood. The TCR was taken from a man aged 18 to 30 in good health. This chain links TRBV25-1 with TRBJ1-4; D gene uncertain. The CDR3 here is CASSDSYLREKLFF. Written as DNA, the CDR3 is TGTGCCAGCAGTGACTCATATTTAAGGGAAAAACTGTTTTTT. Drawing the rest from reference TRBV25-1 and TRBJ1-4, the complete variable domain is EADIYQTPRYLVIGTGKKITLECSQTMGHDKMYWYQQDPGMELHLIHYSYGVNSTEKGDLSSESTVSRIRTEHFPLTLESARPSHTSQYLCASSDSYLREKLFFGSGTQLSVL.